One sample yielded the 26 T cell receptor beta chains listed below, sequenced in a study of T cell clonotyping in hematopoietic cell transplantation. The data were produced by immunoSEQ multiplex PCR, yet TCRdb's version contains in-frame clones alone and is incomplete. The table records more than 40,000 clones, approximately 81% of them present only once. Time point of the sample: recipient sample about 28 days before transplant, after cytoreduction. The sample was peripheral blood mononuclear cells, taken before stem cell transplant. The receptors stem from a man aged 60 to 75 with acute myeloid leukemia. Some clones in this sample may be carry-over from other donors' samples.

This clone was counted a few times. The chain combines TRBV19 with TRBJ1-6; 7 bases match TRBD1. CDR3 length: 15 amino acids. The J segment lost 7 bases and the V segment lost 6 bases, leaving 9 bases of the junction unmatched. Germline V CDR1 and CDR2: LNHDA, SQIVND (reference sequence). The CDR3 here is CASSQDRSENSPLHF. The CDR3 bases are TGTGCCAGTAGCCAGGACAGGAGTGAGAATTCACCCCTCCACTTT.

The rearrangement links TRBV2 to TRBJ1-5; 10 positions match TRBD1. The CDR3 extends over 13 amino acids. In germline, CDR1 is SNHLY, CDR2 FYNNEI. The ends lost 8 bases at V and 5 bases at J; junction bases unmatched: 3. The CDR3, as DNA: TGTGCCAGCGGGACAGGGGCCGATCAGCCCCAGCATTTT. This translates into CASGTGADQPQHF.

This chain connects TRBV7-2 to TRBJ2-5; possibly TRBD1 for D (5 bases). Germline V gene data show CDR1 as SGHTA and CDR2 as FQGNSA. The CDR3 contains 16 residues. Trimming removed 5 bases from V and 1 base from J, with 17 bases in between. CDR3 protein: CASSPLLAGRQETQYF. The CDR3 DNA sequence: TGTGCCAGCAGCCCCCTCCTCGCAGGGCGCCAAGAGACCCAGTACTTC.

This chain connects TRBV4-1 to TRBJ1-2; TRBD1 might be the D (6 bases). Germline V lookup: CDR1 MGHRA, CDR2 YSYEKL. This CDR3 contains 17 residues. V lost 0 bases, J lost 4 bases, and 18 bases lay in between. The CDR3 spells CASSQDMRPGAFYGYTF. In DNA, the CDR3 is TGCGCCAGCAGCCAAGATATGAGGCCAGGGGCTTTCTATGGCTACACCTTC.

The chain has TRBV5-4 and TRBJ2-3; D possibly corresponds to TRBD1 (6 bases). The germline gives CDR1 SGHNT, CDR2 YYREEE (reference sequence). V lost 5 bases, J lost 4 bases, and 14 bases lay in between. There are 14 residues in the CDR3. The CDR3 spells CASSFRQGPDTQYF. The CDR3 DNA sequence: TGTGCCAGCAGTTTCCGGCAGGGGCCAGATACGCAGTATTTT.

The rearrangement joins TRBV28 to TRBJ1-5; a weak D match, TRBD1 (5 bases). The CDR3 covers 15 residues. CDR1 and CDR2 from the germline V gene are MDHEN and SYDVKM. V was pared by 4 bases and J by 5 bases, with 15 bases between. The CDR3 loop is CASSSQEGHYQPQHF. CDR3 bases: TGTGCCAGCAGTTCCCAGGAAGGACATTATCAGCCCCAGCATTTT. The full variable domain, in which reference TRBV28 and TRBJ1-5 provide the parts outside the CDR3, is DVKVTQSSRYLVKRTGEKVFLECVQDMDHENMFWYRQDPGLGLRLIYFSYDVKMKEKGDIPEGYSVSREKKERFSLILESASTNQTSMYLCASSSQEGHYQPQHFGDGTRLSIL.

In DNA form, the CDR3 reads TGTGCCAGCAGCCTTGGCCAGTACGAGCAGTACTTC. Residues: CASSLGQYEQYF. This chain connects TRBV7-9 to TRBJ2-7; no clear D gene. The CDR3 is 12 amino acids. The germline V gene has CDR1 SEHNR and CDR2 FQNEAQ (reference sequence). V lost 5 bases, J lost 4 bases, and 9 bases lay in between.

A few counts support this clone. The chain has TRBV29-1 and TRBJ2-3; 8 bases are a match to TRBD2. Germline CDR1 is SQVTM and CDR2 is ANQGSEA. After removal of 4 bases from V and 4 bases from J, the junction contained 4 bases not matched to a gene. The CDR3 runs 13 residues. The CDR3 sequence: CSVAAGVSDTQYF. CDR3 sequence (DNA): TGCAGCGTTGCAGCGGGGGTTTCAGATACGCAGTATTTT.

DNA for the CDR3: TGCGCCAGCCGAGACAGTGGTAGCAATCAGCCCCAGCATTTT. This gives the protein CASRDSGSNQPQHF. The rearrangement joins TRBV10-2 to TRBJ1-5; D is possibly TRBD1 (5 bases). Germline lookup yields CDR1 WSHSY and CDR2 SAAADI. Deletions cut 8 bases from V and 0 bases from J, with 11 bases between. The CDR3 loop spans 14 amino acids.

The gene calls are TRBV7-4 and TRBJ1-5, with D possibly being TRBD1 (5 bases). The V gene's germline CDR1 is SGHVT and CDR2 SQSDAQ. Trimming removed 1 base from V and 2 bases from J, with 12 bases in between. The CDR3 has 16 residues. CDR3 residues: CASSLEQKGGNQPQHF. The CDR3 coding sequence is TGTGCCAGCAGCTTAGAACAAAAAGGGGGCAATCAGCCCCAGCATTTT.

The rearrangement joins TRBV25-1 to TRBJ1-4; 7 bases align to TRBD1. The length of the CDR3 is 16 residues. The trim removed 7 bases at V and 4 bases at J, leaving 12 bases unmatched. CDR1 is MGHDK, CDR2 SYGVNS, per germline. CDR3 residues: CASTAIRGQRNEKLFF. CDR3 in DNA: TGTGCCAGCACAGCTATCAGGGGACAGCGTAATGAAAAACTGTTTTTT.

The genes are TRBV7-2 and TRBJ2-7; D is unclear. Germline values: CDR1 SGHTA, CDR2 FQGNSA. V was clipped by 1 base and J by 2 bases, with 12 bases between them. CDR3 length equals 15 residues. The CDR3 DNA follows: TGTGCCAGCAGCTTAGATTGGGTCAGTCCCTACGAGCAGTACTTC. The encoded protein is CASSLDWVSPYEQYF.

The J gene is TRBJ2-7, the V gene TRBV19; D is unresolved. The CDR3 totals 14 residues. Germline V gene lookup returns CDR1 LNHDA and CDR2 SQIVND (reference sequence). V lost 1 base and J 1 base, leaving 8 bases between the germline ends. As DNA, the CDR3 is TGTGCCAGTAGTATAGCACGGGTATCCTACGAGCAGTACTTC. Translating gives CASSIARVSYEQYF.

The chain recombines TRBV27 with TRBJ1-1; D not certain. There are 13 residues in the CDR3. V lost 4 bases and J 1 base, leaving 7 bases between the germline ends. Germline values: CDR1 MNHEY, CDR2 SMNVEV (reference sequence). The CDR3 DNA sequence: TGTGCCAGCAGTTATAGGTCGAACACTGAAGCTTTCTTT. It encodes CASSYRSNTEAFF.

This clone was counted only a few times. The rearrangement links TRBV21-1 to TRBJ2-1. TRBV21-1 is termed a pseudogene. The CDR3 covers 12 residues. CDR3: CASPVLGNEQFF. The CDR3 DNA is TGTGCCAGCCCCGTTCTTGGCAATGAGCAGTTCTTC.

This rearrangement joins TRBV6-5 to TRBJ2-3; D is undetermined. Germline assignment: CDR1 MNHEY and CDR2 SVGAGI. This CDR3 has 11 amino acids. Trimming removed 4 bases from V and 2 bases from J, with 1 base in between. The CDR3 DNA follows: TGTGCCAGCAGTTCCACAGATACGCAGTATTTT. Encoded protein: CASSSTDTQYF.

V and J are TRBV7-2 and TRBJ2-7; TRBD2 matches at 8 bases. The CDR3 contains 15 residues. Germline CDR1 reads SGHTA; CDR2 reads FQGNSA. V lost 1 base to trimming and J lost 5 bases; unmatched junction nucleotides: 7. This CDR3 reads CASSLVQAGGHEQYF. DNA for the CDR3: TGTGCCAGCAGCTTAGTCCAGGCGGGGGGCCACGAGCAGTACTTC. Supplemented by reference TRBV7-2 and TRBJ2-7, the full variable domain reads GAGVSQSPSNKVTEKGKDVELRCDPISGHTALYWYRQSLGQGLEFLIYFQGNSAPDKSGLPSDRFSAERTGGSVSTLTIQRTQQEDSAVYLCASSLVQAGGHEQYFGPGTRLTVT.

The CDR3 loop is CASGLGLPTGREVSHKKLFF. In nucleotides, the CDR3 is TGTGCTAGTGGTTTGGGCCTCCCGACAGGGCGGGAAGTATCCCACAAAAAACTGTTTTTT. The chain links TRBV12-5 to TRBJ1-4; 7 bases fit TRBD1. The germline CDR1 and CDR2 sequences are LGHNT and FRNRAP. The trim removed 1 base at V and 9 bases at J, leaving 23 bases unmatched. The CDR3 loop spans 20 amino acids.

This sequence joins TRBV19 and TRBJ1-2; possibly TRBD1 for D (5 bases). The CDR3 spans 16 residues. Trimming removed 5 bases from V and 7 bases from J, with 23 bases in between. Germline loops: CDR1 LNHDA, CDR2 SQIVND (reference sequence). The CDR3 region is CASSPERSTVGGGYTF. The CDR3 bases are TGTGCCAGTAGTCCCGAGCGATCCACCGTCGGGGGTGGCTACACCTTC.

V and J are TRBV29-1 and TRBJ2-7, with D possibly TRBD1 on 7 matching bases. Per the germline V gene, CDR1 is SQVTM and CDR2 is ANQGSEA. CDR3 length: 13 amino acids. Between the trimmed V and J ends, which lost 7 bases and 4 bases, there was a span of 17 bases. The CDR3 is CSAGATGSYEQYF. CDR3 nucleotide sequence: TGCAGCGCGGGAGCGACAGGGTCATACGAGCAGTACTTC.

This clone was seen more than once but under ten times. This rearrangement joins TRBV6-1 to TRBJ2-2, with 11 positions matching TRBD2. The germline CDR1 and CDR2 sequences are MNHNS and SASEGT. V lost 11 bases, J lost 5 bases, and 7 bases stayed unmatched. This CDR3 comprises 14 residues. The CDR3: CAGKGLAETGELFF. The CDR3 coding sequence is TGTGCCGGGAAGGGACTAGCGGAGACCGGGGAGCTGTTTTTT.

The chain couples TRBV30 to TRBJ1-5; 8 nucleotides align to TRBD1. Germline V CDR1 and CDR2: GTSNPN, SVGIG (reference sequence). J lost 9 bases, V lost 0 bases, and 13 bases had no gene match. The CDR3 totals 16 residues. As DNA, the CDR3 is TGTGCCTGGAGTGTCGTCAGGGGGCACCCTTTGGGGCCCCAGCATTTT. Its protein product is CAWSVVRGHPLGPQHF.

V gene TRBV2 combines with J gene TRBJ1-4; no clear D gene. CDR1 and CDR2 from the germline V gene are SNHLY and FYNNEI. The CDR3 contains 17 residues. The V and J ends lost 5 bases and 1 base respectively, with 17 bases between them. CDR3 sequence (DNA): TGTGCCAGCAGTCGATTACCCACTATTGGAACTAATGAAAAACTGTTTTTT. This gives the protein CASSRLPTIGTNEKLFF.

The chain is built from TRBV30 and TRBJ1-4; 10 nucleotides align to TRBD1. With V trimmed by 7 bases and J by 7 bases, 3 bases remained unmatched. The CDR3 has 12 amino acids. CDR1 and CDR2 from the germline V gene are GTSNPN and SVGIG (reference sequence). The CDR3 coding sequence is TGTGCCTATGACAGGGGGCTTGAAAAACTGTTTTTT. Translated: CAYDRGLEKLFF.

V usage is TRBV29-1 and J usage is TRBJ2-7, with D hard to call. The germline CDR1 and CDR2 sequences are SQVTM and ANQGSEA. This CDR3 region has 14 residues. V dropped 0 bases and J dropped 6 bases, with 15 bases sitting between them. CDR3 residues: CSVEDLKGPGEQYF. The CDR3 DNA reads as TGCAGCGTTGAAGATCTTAAAGGTCCCGGCGAGCAGTACTTC.

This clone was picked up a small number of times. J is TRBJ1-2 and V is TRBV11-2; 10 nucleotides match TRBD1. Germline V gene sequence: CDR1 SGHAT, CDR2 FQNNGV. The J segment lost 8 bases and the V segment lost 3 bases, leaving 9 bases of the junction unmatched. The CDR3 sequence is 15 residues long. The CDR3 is CASSFGTGVKEGYTF. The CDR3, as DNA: TGTGCCAGCAGCTTCGGGACAGGGGTAAAGGAAGGCTACACCTTC.